This is a list of T cell receptor beta chains from one sample in a study of OX40 agonist ivuxolimab in advanced cancers. Here immunoSEQ multiplex PCR was the method, and the copy in TCRdb shows in-frame clones only, minus some. The sample contains about 86,000 clones, about 91% of which appear only once. The sequencing used CD4+ or CD8+ T cells sorted from blood, collected in a trial of the OX40 agonist ivuxolimab. All receptors derive from an adult with an advanced solid tumor such as melanoma, head and neck, liver or kidney cancer. Each CDR3 is given without its conserved first and last residue. For some rows the clone size is stated as once, few or many, or as a class when expanded; others skip it.

>TRBV11-2|NA|TRBJ2-1
ASSPPRLVFSYNEQF
>TRBV6-5|NA|TRBJ1-2
ASEDSRGGYT
>TRBV4-2|NA|TRBJ2-5
ASSQADRGQSQETQY
>TRBV5-1|NA|TRBJ2-5
ASSLGTPRETQY
>TRBV9|once|TRBJ2-7
ASSVGSSGTPYEQY
>TRBV15|few|TRBJ1-5
ATSIQRDQPQH
>TRBV5-1|once|TRBJ2-1
ASSTYSGVNSNEQF
>TRBV18|NA|TRBJ2-5
ASSRPNLLEETQY
>TRBV27|NA|TRBJ2-1
ASSLSPVYNEQF
>TRBV27|NA|TRBJ2-1
ASGYRAGGLASSYNEQF
>TRBV7-2|NA|TRBJ2-3
ASKPDYGTDTQY
>TRBV2|NA|TRBJ1-3
ASSQNSALSGNTIY
>TRBV5-1|NA|TRBJ1-2
ASSPGTGDGYT
>TRBV7-9|NA|TRBJ2-1
ASSQRVQGASNEQF
>TRBV5-1|NA|TRBJ1-2
ASSLVPGQGNGYT
>TRBV4-3|NA|TRBJ2-7
ASSQDLQDRAYEQY
>TRBV28|NA|TRBJ1-1
ASSFLGGPTEAF
>TRBV7-9|NA|TRBJ1-6
ASSLQVRNSPLH
>TRBV6-5|NA|TRBJ1-2
ASSYGRVDGYT
>TRBV10-3|NA|TRBJ2-7
ATRGAGVEEQY
>TRBV18|NA|TRBJ2-3
ASSPPADRDTQY
>TRBV9|few|TRBJ1-4
ASSVGQPPNEKLF
>TRBV7-3|NA|TRBJ1-2
ASSLTPALNYGYT
>TRBV28|NA|TRBJ2-7
ASLAGSGGPYEQY
>TRBV21-1|NA|TRBJ2-5
ASSIKGQGWETQY
>TRBV5-4|NA|TRBJ2-7
ASSLVSHYEQY
>TRBV19|NA|TRBJ1-3
ASNAPTRSSGNTIY
>TRBV11-2|NA|TRBJ2-5
ASSFTTGGFRRQETQY
>TRBV5-8|NA|TRBJ1-1
ASATEMNTEAF
>TRBV18|NA|TRBJ2-1
ASSSSGTSGRYEQF
>TRBV5-1|NA|TRBJ2-2
ASSFEGVTGELF
>TRBV6-1|NA|TRBJ1-2
ASSEVRIGDYGYT
>TRBV27|NA|TRBJ2-1
ASRVSSRYYNEQF
>TRBV5-1|NA|TRBJ2-1
ASSPTSGGIYNEQF
>TRBV7-2|NA|TRBJ1-4
ASSSTAFNEKLF
>TRBV6-1|NA|TRBJ1-3
ASSEIGAGNTIY
>TRBV5-1|NA|TRBJ2-3
ASSLELAGGTDTQY
>TRBV5-4|NA|TRBJ2-3
ASSETGSADTQY
>TRBV28|NA|TRBJ2-3
ASSLLLATDTQY
>TRBV4-2|NA|TRBJ1-5
ASSLDSGNQPQH
>TRBV28|NA|TRBJ1-4
ASSRGTPSTNEKLF
>TRBV9|NA|TRBJ2-1
ASSVGGQSYNEQF
>TRBV9|NA|TRBJ2-3
ASSPQGSTDTQY
>TRBV7-9|NA|TRBJ2-2
ASSLAAGLDTGELF
>TRBV7-9|NA|TRBJ2-3
ASSLGPGTQY
>TRBV5-6|NA|TRBJ2-1
ASSWGIAGEQF
>TRBV14|NA|TRBJ1-1
ASSTQGNTEAF
>TRBV2|NA|TRBJ2-1
ASSVAGGNEQF
>TRBV7-2|NA|TRBJ1-4
ASSPYNEKLF
>TRBV6-6|NA|TRBJ1-2
ASSDASGTGLYGYT
>TRBV6-5|NA|TRBJ2-5
ASRGQGGRLETQY
>TRBV29-1|NA|TRBJ2-7
SVEGGQGANEQY
>TRBV27|once|TRBJ1-6
ASRLRDRGMNSPLH
>TRBV5-1|NA|TRBJ2-1
ASSLAQSYNEQF
>TRBV19|NA|TRBJ1-4
ASSIGEKLF
>TRBV5-1|NA|TRBJ1-1
ASSLGPGTGRNTEAF
>TRBV7-3|NA|TRBJ2-1
ASSLGHPYNEQF